Shown below are 22 T cell receptor beta chains from a single sample sequenced in a study of CD8+ T cells in alopecia areata. As the sequencing template, cDNA was produced by extracting RNA and reverse transcribing it. The assay was immunoSEQ multiplex PCR, and TCRdb's table has in-frame clones only and misses some. The sample lists roughly 140,000 clones, around two thirds occurring once. Specimen: CD8+ T cells sorted from blood. All receptors come from a human donor in good health.

The chain employs TRBV9 and TRBJ1-1; D is uncertain. Germline CDR1 and CDR2: SGDLS and YYNGEE. V lost 3 bases to trimming and J lost 4 bases, with 13 bases between them. The CDR3 totals 14 residues. CDR3 nucleotide sequence: TGTGCCAGCAGCGGAACGGTCGGGCTCACTGAAGCTTTCTTT. It encodes CASSGTVGLTEAFF.

This sequence joins TRBV15 and TRBJ1-1; D call uncertain. The CDR3 has 14 residues. Trimming shortened V by 0 bases and J by 6 bases, and 11 bases separated the two germline ends. The germline CDR1 and CDR2 sequences are LNHNV and YYDKDF (reference sequence). CDR3: CATSRDPGRAEAFF. CDR3 nucleotides: TGTGCCACCAGCAGAGACCCTGGTAGGGCTGAAGCTTTCTTT. The variable domain in full, completed from reference TRBV15 and TRBJ1-1, reads DAMVIQNPRYQVTQFGKPVTLSCSQTLNHNVMYWYQQKSSQAPKLLFHYYDKDFNNEADTPDNFQSRRPNTSFCFLDIRSPGLGDTAMYLCATSRDPGRAEAFFGQGTRLTVV.

About this clone: At one of its ends the junction is not consistent with the germline gene, which may arise from a read error. For the CDR3, the DNA is TGCGCCAGCAGCCAGGGGGGAGGGTCCTCCGAGCAGTACTTC. Translation gives CASSQGGGSSEQYF. The V and J genes are TRBV4-1 and TRBJ2-7; 7 positions agree with TRBD2. Per the germline V gene, CDR1 is MGHRA and CDR2 is YSYEKL. CDR3 length: 14 residues.

The rearrangement uses TRBV25-1 and TRBJ1-1, with 10 bases aligning to TRBD1. The CDR3 contains 12 residues. Unmatched junction bases numbered 5, after V lost 6 bases and J lost 10 bases. Per the germline V gene, CDR1 is MGHDK and CDR2 is SYGVNS. This CDR3 reads CASSPDRGRAFF. CDR3 nucleotide sequence: TGTGCCAGCAGCCCCGACAGGGGGCGAGCTTTCTTT.

The rearrangement joins TRBV16 to TRBJ2-2, with D unresolved. This CDR3 spans 14 amino acids. Per the germline V gene, CDR1 is KGHSY and CDR2 is FQNENV. Between the trimmed V and J ends, which lost 0 bases and 4 bases, there was a span of 6 bases. The CDR3, as DNA: TGTGCCAGCAGCCAATCAAGTAGCACCGGGGAGCTGTTTTTT. This translates into CASSQSSSTGELFF.

The gene calls are TRBV4-1 and TRBJ2-1; D uncertain. Trimming removed 4 bases at V and 5 bases at J, with 6 bases between. From germline, CDR1 is MGHRA and CDR2 YSYEKL. The CDR3 has 12 residues. The CDR3 sequence is CASSLPNNEQFF. CDR3 DNA sequence: TGCGCCAGCAGCCTACCCAACAATGAGCAGTTCTTC.

The rearrangement links TRBV30 to TRBJ1-1; D is uncertain. V was shortened by 0 bases and J by 1 base, with 6 bases between the two germline ends. CDR3 length equals 13 residues. Germline V gene lookup returns CDR1 GTSNPN and CDR2 SVGIG (reference sequence). CDR3 loop: CAWSVHGNTEAFF. The CDR3 nucleotides are TGTGCCTGGAGTGTACATGGGAACACTGAAGCTTTCTTT.

CDR3 nucleotide sequence: TGTGCCAGCATCTCCCCCCGGTCTGGGGCCAACGTCCTGACTTTC. Translated: CASISPRSGANVLTF. The rearrangement uses TRBV28 and TRBJ2-6, with D unresolved. The CDR3 spans 15 residues. The germline V and J ends were trimmed by 7 bases and 1 base, with 11 bases remaining between them. Germline V gives CDR1 MDHEN, CDR2 SYDVKM.

The chain carries TRBV29-1 and TRBJ2-7; TRBD1 matches at 9 bases. The CDR3 consists of 14 residues. Germline V CDR1 and CDR2: SQVTM, ANQGSEA. V lost 7 bases and J lost 2; bases outside the gene matches: 9. The CDR3 loop is CSAEGTGTTYEQYF. The CDR3 DNA reads as TGCAGCGCCGAGGGGACAGGGACTACCTACGAGCAGTACTTC.

This clone was counted a single time. The chain recombines TRBV7-6 with TRBJ2-3; 10 positions agree with TRBD2. V was pared by 2 bases and J by 13 bases, with 12 bases of the junction left unmatched. CDR3 size: 15 residues. From germline, CDR1 is SGHVS and CDR2 FNYEAQ. The DNA of the CDR3 is TGTGCCAGCAGCTTACCAGCGGGAGGGGCCCCTCTGGAGTATTTT. This codes for CASSLPAGGAPLEYF.

The chain recombines TRBV2 with TRBJ2-3, with 9 bases that match TRBD2. V lost 6 bases and J lost 3; bases outside the gene matches: 13. Germline V lookup: CDR1 SNHLY, CDR2 FYNNEI. This CDR3 region has 17 residues. The CDR3 nucleotides are TGTGCCAGCAGACTCCCGGAAGGCGGGAGGGAGACAGATACGCAGTATTTT. Residues: CASRLPEGGRETDTQYF.

As for this clone: Additional DNA sequences in this sample encode the identical CDR3. CDR3 nucleotides: TGTGCCAGCAGCTTAGGACAGAATTACGAGCAGTACTTC. Protein: CASSLGQNYEQYF. The chain employs TRBV7-8 and TRBJ2-7; D perhaps matches TRBD1 (5 bases). The CDR3 sequence is 13 residues long. Trimming took off 1 base at V and 4 bases at J, with 8 bases between the two ends. The V gene's germline CDR1 is SGHVS and CDR2 FQNEAQ.

This clone was observed a few times. J is TRBJ2-3 and V is TRBV11-2; a possible D gene is TRBD1 (6 bases). V was cut by 5 bases and J by 2 bases, with 14 bases left in between. CDR3 length: 15 amino acids. In germline, CDR1 is SGHAT, CDR2 FQNNGV. CDR3 protein: CASSQGPGNTDTQYF. In DNA form, the CDR3 reads TGTGCCAGCAGCCAGGGGCCCGGGAACACAGATACGCAGTATTTT. Variable domain in full (rest from reference TRBV11-2 and TRBJ2-3): EAGVAQSPRYKIIEKRQSVAFWCNPISGHATLYWYQQILGQGPKLLIQFQNNGVVDDSQLPKDRFSAERLKGVDSTLKIQPAKLEDSAVYLCASSQGPGNTDTQYFGPGTRLTVL.

CDR3 region: CASTVTGAYEQYF. In DNA form, the CDR3 reads TGTGCCAGCACGGTGACAGGAGCTTACGAGCAGTACTTC. This rearrangement joins TRBV7-8 to TRBJ2-7; TRBD1 is a possible D gene (6 bases). Trimming shortened V by 7 bases and J by 4 bases, and 14 bases separated the two germline ends. This CDR3 has 13 amino acids. Germline values: CDR1 SGHVS, CDR2 FQNEAQ.

The CDR3 DNA sequence: TGTGCCAGCAGCTACACCGGGACAACCGTACTACGCTCCTACAATGAGCAGTTCTTC. Its protein is CASSYTGTTVLRSYNEQFF. V usage is TRBV7-9 and J usage is TRBJ2-1; D is perhaps TRBD1 (6 bases). V was pared by 4 bases and J by 0 bases, with 22 bases between. The CDR3 is 19 residues long. Looked up from germline, CDR1 is SEHNR and CDR2 is FQNEAQ (reference sequence).

The genes are TRBV7-9 and TRBJ2-7, with D possibly TRBD2 on 6 matching bases. Looked up from germline, CDR1 is SEHNR and CDR2 is FQNEAQ (reference sequence). The CDR3 covers 15 residues. Trimming cost V 4 bases and J 6 bases, with 19 bases left between them. Here the CDR3 reads CASSSPGTPWPEQYF. The CDR3 DNA is TGTGCCAGCAGCTCGCCTGGGACTCCATGGCCCGAGCAGTACTTC.

The V call is TRBV11-2, the J call TRBJ1-4; perhaps TRBD1 as D (6 bases). The CDR3 has 17 residues. Trimming removed 8 bases at V and 0 bases at J, with 19 bases between. Germline V CDR1 and CDR2: SGHAT, FQNNGV. The CDR3 sequence: CASGRTGLSPTNEKLFF. The CDR3 DNA reads TGTGCCAGCGGTCGAACAGGGCTTTCTCCAACTAATGAAAAACTGTTTTTT. Full variable domain (outside the CDR3, taken from reference TRBV11-2 and TRBJ1-4): EAGVAQSPRYKIIEKRQSVAFWCNPISGHATLYWYQQILGQGPKLLIQFQNNGVVDDSQLPKDRFSAERLKGVDSTLKIQPAKLEDSAVYLCASGRTGLSPTNEKLFFGSGTQLSVL.

This chain uses TRBV29-1 with TRBJ2-3, with unresolved D. Germline V lookup: CDR1 SQVTM, CDR2 ANQGSEA. This CDR3 has 12 residues. The V and J ends lost 6 bases and 1 base respectively, with 8 bases between them. CDR3 bases: TGCAGCGTCCCCGGTCGCACAGATACGCAGTATTTT. Translated: CSVPGRTDTQYF.

This rearrangement joins TRBV7-9 to TRBJ2-6, with D unclear. Germline CDR1 SEHNR, CDR2 FQNEAQ (reference sequence). V lost 5 bases and J 3 bases, leaving 5 bases between the germline ends. The CDR3 has 13 residues. The CDR3 nucleotides are TGTGCCAGCAGCCAGGATGGGGCCAACGTCCTGACTTTC. Amino acid sequence: CASSQDGANVLTF.

The chain couples TRBV27 to TRBJ2-3; D is unresolved. CDR1 and CDR2 (germline): MNHEY, SMNVEV (reference sequence). CDR3 length: 13 amino acids. Trimming removed 1 base at V and 2 bases at J, with 4 bases between. Written as DNA, the CDR3 is TGTGCCAGCAGTTTATGGGTCACAGATACGCAGTATTTT. This sequence encodes CASSLWVTDTQYF.

A few counts support this clone. The V call is TRBV2, the J call TRBJ2-3; 7 nucleotides align to TRBD2. V lost 6 bases and J lost 2; bases outside the gene matches: 8. This CDR3 is 15 amino acids long. Germline CDR1 reads SNHLY; CDR2 reads FYNNEI. The CDR3 protein is CASRSSGANTDTQYF. The DNA of the CDR3 is TGTGCCAGCAGATCTAGCGGAGCCAACACAGATACGCAGTATTTT.

The rearrangement joins TRBV25-1 to TRBJ1-2; weak D call: TRBD1 (5 bases). The germline V and J ends were trimmed by 5 bases and 1 base, with 14 bases remaining between them. Germline-derived CDR1 and CDR2 are MGHDK and SYGVNS. The CDR3 has 15 residues. CDR3 sequence (DNA): TGTGCCAGCAGTCTTGGGACGGCGCTTAACTATGGCTACACCTTC. Translation: CASSLGTALNYGYTF.